A selection of T cell receptor beta chains follows, all from one sample in a study of long-term antiretroviral therapy in people with HIV. The assay was immunoSEQ multiplex PCR, and TCRdb's table has in-frame clones only and misses some. The sample shows roughly 29,000 clones, roughly 96% of them seen only once. The sequenced sample was unsorted PBMCs, obtained 6 to 6.5 years after starting antiretroviral therapy. These receptors originate from a man younger than 45 with HIV. The CDR3 runs from the conserved cysteine through the conserved F or W. The D gene is left open where the match is weak. Not all rows give a size; the values are once, few, many and, for expanded clones, a class.

j_gene,v_gene,d_gene,abundance,CDR3nt,CDR3aa
TRBJ2-2,TRBV5-5,-,-,TGTGCCAGCAGCTTGGTAAGGTCATTACACACCGGGGAGCTGTTTTTT,CASSLVRSLHTGELFF
TRBJ1-1,TRBV18,-,-,TGTGCCAGCTCACAAGGCGGCGGTTTGAACACTGAAGCTTTCTTT,CASSQGGGLNTEAFF
TRBJ1-6,TRBV2,-,-,TGTGCCAGCAGGAAAGGAGGGACTGGTAATTCACCCCTCCACTTT,CASRKGGTGNSPLHF
TRBJ2-7,TRBV4-3,TRBD2,-,TGCGCCAGCAGCCAAGATTATACTAGCGTCGAGCAGTACTTC,CASSQDYTSVEQYF
TRBJ2-4,TRBV28,-,-,TGTGCCAGCAGTTTAACGGGGCTAGCCAAAAACATTCAGTACTTC,CASSLTGLAKNIQYF
TRBJ1-6,TRBV4-1,-,-,TGCGCCAGCAGCCAAGTGGGCCCGCCTTATAATTCACCCCTCCACTTT,CASSQVGPPYNSPLHF
TRBJ1-5,TRBV18,-,few,TGTGCCAGCTCACCAGAAAGGGGCGCATATAGCAATCAGCCCCAGCATTTT,CASSPERGAYSNQPQHF
TRBJ2-7,TRBV7-2,-,-,TGTGCCAGCACCCTAGGGGGTGCAGGGATCTCCTACGAGCAGTACTTC,CASTLGGAGISYEQYF
TRBJ1-1,TRBV7-2,-,-,TGTGCCAGCAGCTTAGATCGGTACAGGGCTCACCAAGAAGCTTTCTTT,CASSLDRYRAHQEAFF
TRBJ2-7,TRBV9,-,-,TGTGCCAGCAGCCCCCCCGAGGGACAAAAATCCTACGAGCAGTACTTC,CASSPPEGQKSYEQYF
TRBJ1-2,TRBV6-1,-,-,TGTGCCAGCAGTAAAGCGACAGGAGCTTATAACTATGGCTACACCTTC,CASSKATGAYNYGYTF
TRBJ2-1,TRBV5-4,-,-,TGTGCCAGCAGCAGGCCTCAGGGGAATGAGCAGTTCTTC,CASSRPQGNEQFF
TRBJ2-4,TRBV5-6,TRBD1,-,TGTGCCAGCAGCTCGACAGGGGGCAGCAAAAACATTCAGTACTTC,CASSSTGGSKNIQYF
TRBJ2-5,TRBV9,-,-,TGTGCCAGCAGCGTAGCGGGAGTCGAAGAGACCCAGTACTTC,CASSVAGVEETQYF
TRBJ2-1,TRBV7-8,TRBD2,-,TGTGCCAGCAGCCCCTCGGCCCTAGCGGGCTCCTACAATGAGCAGTTCTTC,CASSPSALAGSYNEQFF
TRBJ2-7,TRBV19,-,-,TGTGCCAGTAGCCCCGGAATCTACGAGCAGTACTTC,CASSPGIYEQYF
TRBJ1-1,TRBV5-4,-,-,TGTGCCAGCAGCATGCCGGGACTCCCAACGGGCGCTTTCTTT,CASSMPGLPTGAFF
TRBJ2-7,TRBV11-2,TRBD2,-,TGTGCCAGCAGCTTAGGGGTAGCGGGGGGGCCTTCCGAGCAGTACTTC,CASSLGVAGGPSEQYF
TRBJ1-1,TRBV28,-,-,TGTGCCAGCAGACCCGGATTGAACACTGAAGCTTTCTTT,CASRPGLNTEAFF
TRBJ1-2,TRBV30,TRBD1,-,TGTGCCTGGAGTCGAGCAGGGGGCGCGATTAGACTAACTAACTATGGCTACACCTTC,CAWSRAGGAIRLTNYGYTF
TRBJ1-2,TRBV28,-,-,TGTGCCAGCACCATCGGGCGAGGCTATGGCTACACCTTC,CASTIGRGYGYTF
TRBJ2-5,TRBV7-8,TRBD1,-,TGTGCCAGCAGCTTCGAGGGGGCGCCGCGGGAGACCCAGTACTTC,CASSFEGAPRETQYF
TRBJ2-7,TRBV9,-,-,TGTGCCAGCAGCCAATCGACCGGTGCTAATGGGGAGCAGTACTTC,CASSQSTGANGEQYF
TRBJ2-7,TRBV7-3,-,-,TGTGCCAGCAGCTTAGAGAAGGGGCCGACCTACGAGCAGTACTTC,CASSLEKGPTYEQYF
TRBJ2-5,TRBV4-1,-,-,TGCGCCAGCAGCCAAGGACCAGGACAAGCTTCATTCCTGGAGACCCAGTACTTC,CASSQGPGQASFLETQYF
TRBJ2-5,TRBV19,-,-,TGTGCCAGTAGTATAAGGGGGGAGACCCAGTACTTC,CASSIRGETQYF
TRBJ2-2,TRBV27,TRBD2,-,TGTGCCAGCAGTTTGGGACTAGCGGGGATCGGGGAGCTGTTTTTT,CASSLGLAGIGELFF
TRBJ1-5,TRBV6-6,-,-,TGTGCCAGCAGTTACTCCTGGACGGGAAGCAATCAGCCCCAGCATTTT,CASSYSWTGSNQPQHF
TRBJ2-1,TRBV10-2,-,-,TGCGCCAGCAGTGGGATACAGGGAAGCTCCTACAATGAGCAGTTCTTC,CASSGIQGSSYNEQFF
TRBJ2-1,TRBV2,-,once,TGTGCCAGCAGTCTCCAGGGGGGATCCTACAATGAGCAGTTCTTC,CASSLQGGSYNEQFF
TRBJ1-4,TRBV9,-,few,TGTGCCAGCAGCGTAGAGGGAAGTTTTAATGAAAAACTGTTTTTT,CASSVEGSFNEKLFF
TRBJ2-1,TRBV9,-,-,TGTGCCAGCAGCGTACAGACCTACAATGAGCAGTTCTTC,CASSVQTYNEQFF
TRBJ2-3,TRBV28,-,-,TGTGCCACCTCCTACGGCGCAGATACGCAGTATTTT,CATSYGADTQYF
TRBJ1-5,TRBV15,-,-,TGTGCCACCAGCAGAGATAACTTGGGGGCTAATCAGCCCCAGCATTTT,CATSRDNLGANQPQHF